Listed below are T cell receptor beta chains from one sample, sequenced in a study of cytomegalovirus exposure and HLA in healthy donors. TCRdb's copy holds only in-frame clones and misses some; the assay was immunoSEQ multiplex PCR. This sample has under 85,000 clones; under 85% occur once, and the top ten carry under 25%. Sequencing was done on a sample of PBMCs. The source is a woman aged 35 to 49 in good health and CMV-seropositive. The CDR3 runs from the conserved cysteine through the conserved F or W. The D gene is left open where the match is weak. Clone size is not always given. Where it is, it says once, few, many or a class for expanded clones.

clone size | J gene | V gene | D gene | CDR3 protein | CDR3 DNA
. | TRBJ1-1 | TRBV27 | . | CASKRTRQAEAFF | TGTGCCAGCAAGCGGACCCGACAGGCGGAAGCTTTCTTT
. | TRBJ1-2 | TRBV27 | . | CASSLRGGYGYTF | TGTGCCAGCAGTTTAAGGGGAGGCTATGGCTACACCTTC
few | TRBJ2-6 | TRBV5-1 | . | CASSLVSGSGANVLTF | TGCGCCAGCAGCTTGGTATCGGGCTCTGGGGCCAACGTCCTGACTTTC
. | TRBJ2-3 | TRBV5-6 | . | CASSLRGTRTDTQYF | TGTGCCAGCAGCCTTAGGGGAACCCGCACAGATACGCAGTATTTT
. | TRBJ2-7 | TRBV5-1 | TRBD2 | CASSLGLAGSYEQYF | TGCGCCAGCAGCTTGGGTCTAGCGGGATCCTACGAGCAGTACTTC
. | TRBJ2-3 | TRBV4-1 | . | CASSQVAGTTDTQYF | TGCGCCAGCAGCCAAGTCGCGGGTACTACAGATACGCAGTATTTT
. | TRBJ2-7 | TRBV18 | . | CASSLKSTSHEQYF | TGTGCCAGCTCACTAAAATCCACATCCCACGAGCAGTACTTC
. | TRBJ1-2 | TRBV5-1 | . | CASSGHGGNYGYTF | TGCGCCAGCAGCGGTCACGGGGGGAACTATGGCTACACCTTC
once | TRBJ2-3 | TRBV7-3 | . | CASSTGGTSTDTQYF | TGTGCCAGCAGCACCGGCGGTACCAGCACAGATACGCAGTATTTT
. | TRBJ2-6 | TRBV6-1 | . | CASSWPGANVLTF | TGTGCCAGCTCCTGGCCTGGGGCCAACGTCCTGACTTTC
. | TRBJ2-6 | TRBV28 | . | CASSISGAGANVLTF | TGTGCCAGCAGCATATCAGGGGCTGGGGCCAACGTCCTGACTTTC
. | TRBJ2-1 | TRBV5-1 | . | CASRHDRSKGEQFF | TGCGCCAGCAGGCACGACAGGTCAAAGGGTGAGCAGTTCTTC
. | TRBJ2-7 | TRBV4-2 | TRBD1 | CASSQDSGQQQGYEQYF | TGTGCCAGCAGCCAAGACTCGGGACAGCAACAAGGGTACGAGCAGTACTTC
. | TRBJ2-1 | TRBV30 | TRBD1 | CAWAYTGGAYNEQFF | TGTGCCTGGGCCTACACAGGGGGCGCCTACAATGAGCAGTTCTTC
. | TRBJ1-1 | TRBV30 | . | CAWRRQSNTEAFF | TGTGCCTGGAGGCGACAGTCGAACACTGAAGCTTTCTTT
. | TRBJ1-6 | TRBV30 | . | CAWTGQDNSPLHF | TGTGCCTGGACGGGTCAAGATAATTCACCCCTCCACTTT
. | TRBJ2-7 | TRBV6-5 | TRBD1 | CASSKTGGTYEQYF | TGTGCCAGCAGCAAGACAGGGGGCACCTACGAGCAGTACTTC
. | TRBJ1-5 | TRBV25-1 | . | CASSDAGQNQPQHF | TGTGCCAGCAGTGACGCAGGGCAAAATCAGCCCCAGCATTTT
. | TRBJ2-3 | TRBV5-1 | TRBD2 | CASSLVLAVQGTQYF | TGCGCCAGCAGCTTGGTACTAGCGGTGCAGGGTACGCAGTATTTT
. | TRBJ1-5 | TRBV29-1 | . | CSVRYPGENQPQHF | TGCAGCGTTCGGTACCCAGGGGAAAATCAGCCCCAGCATTTT
few | TRBJ2-1 | TRBV6-4 | . | CASSDSEVTANEQFF | TGTGCCAGCAGTGACTCGGAGGTAACGGCGAATGAGCAGTTCTTC
. | TRBJ1-1 | TRBV5-8 | TRBD1 | CASRKPGQGVWAFF | TGTGCCAGCAGGAAACCGGGACAGGGGGTCTGGGCTTTCTTT
. | TRBJ1-5 | TRBV7-2 | . | CASSLAPAGPPFQPQHF | TGTGCCAGCAGCTTAGCCCCCGCGGGTCCACCCTTCCAGCCCCAGCATTTT
few | TRBJ2-5 | TRBV6-1 | TRBD1 | CASSEAPDRQFTQYF | TGTGCCAGCAGTGAAGCACCGGACAGGCAATTTACCCAGTACTTC
. | TRBJ2-3 | TRBV6-5 | . | CASGSRDLSTDTQYF | TGTGCCAGCGGTAGCAGGGACTTAAGCACAGATACGCAGTATTTT
. | TRBJ1-5 | TRBV6-5 | . | CASSRTGSNQPQHF | TGTGCCAGCAGCAGAACAGGGAGCAATCAGCCCCAGCATTTT
. | TRBJ1-2 | TRBV4-1 | TRBD1 | CASSQELGTDYGYTF | TGCGCCAGCAGCCAAGAGTTGGGGACAGACTATGGCTACACCTTC
. | TRBJ1-5 | TRBV6-5 | . | CASSLGQTPNQPQHF | TGTGCCAGCAGCCTAGGACAGACTCCCAATCAGCCCCAGCATTTT
. | TRBJ1-4 | TRBV7-6 | . | CASSLTRRGSNEKLFF | TGTGCCAGCAGCTTAACGCGTCGGGGAAGTAATGAAAAACTGTTTTTT
. | TRBJ2-4 | TRBV5-3 | TRBD2 | CARSLSGGLAGTLAKNIQYF | TGTGCCAGAAGCTTGTCTGGAGGACTAGCGGGAACGCTAGCCAAAAACATTCAGTACTTC
. | TRBJ2-7 | TRBV14 | . | CASSQEEGLVSYEQYF | TGTGCCAGCAGCCAAGAAGAGGGCCTTGTGTCCTACGAGCAGTACTTC
. | TRBJ1-2 | TRBV7-9 | . | CASSFTGYGYTF | TGTGCCAGCAGCTTCACGGGCTATGGCTACACCTTC
. | TRBJ2-7 | TRBV6-1 | . | CASSERQNRATYEQYF | TGTGCCAGCAGTGAAAGGCAGAACAGGGCCACCTACGAGCAGTACTTC
few | TRBJ1-2 | TRBV5-1 | . | CASSLAADTIYGYTF | TGCGCCAGCAGCTTGGCTGCGGACACGATCTATGGCTACACCTTC
. | TRBJ1-4 | TRBV28 | TRBD1 | CASSHQTGAEKLFF | TGTGCCAGCAGCCACCAGACAGGGGCTGAAAAACTGTTTTTT
. | TRBJ2-3 | TRBV9 | TRBD2 | CASSVEGDVSSGSTDTQYF | TGTGCCAGCAGCGTAGAAGGAGACGTATCTAGCGGGAGCACAGATACGCAGTATTTT
. | TRBJ1-1 | TRBV29-1 | . | CSGQILNTEAFF | TGCAGCGGACAGATTCTGAACACTGAAGCTTTCTTT
. | TRBJ2-7 | TRBV29-1 | . | CSVEEGLSYEQYF | TGCAGCGTTGAGGAGGGACTCTCCTACGAGCAGTACTTC
. | TRBJ2-2 | TRBV30 | TRBD1 | CAIQGTGELFF | TGTGCCATACAGGGGACCGGGGAGCTGTTTTTT
. | TRBJ1-2 | TRBV7-9 | . | CASSRKNQGNYGYTF | TGTGCCAGCAGCCGCAAAAATCAGGGGAACTATGGCTACACCTTC
. | TRBJ2-6 | TRBV4-2 | . | CASSQDEASGANVLTF | TGTGCCAGCAGCCAAGATGAGGCGTCTGGGGCCAACGTCCTGACTTTC
. | TRBJ2-3 | TRBV6-6 | TRBD1 | CASSLRQGGRVDTQYF | TGTGCCAGCAGTTTACGACAGGGCGGGCGGGTAGATACGCAGTATTTT
. | TRBJ1-5 | TRBV6-6 | . | CASRKTVTNQPQHF | TGTGCCAGCAGGAAGACAGTAACTAATCAGCCCCAGCATTTT
. | TRBJ2-3 | TRBV29-1 | TRBD1 | CSADRTGDTQYF | TGCAGCGCCGACCGAACAGGGGACACGCAGTATTTT
. | TRBJ2-7 | TRBV4-2 | TRBD1 | CASSQESGQGYYEQYF | TGTGCCAGCAGCCAAGAGTCCGGACAGGGGTACTACGAGCAGTACTTC
. | TRBJ1-1 | TRBV30 | . | CAWSYRRGNTEAFF | TGTGCCTGGAGTTACCGACGGGGGAACACTGAAGCTTTCTTT
. | TRBJ1-4 | TRBV25-1 | . | CASSEYLGGSEKLFF | TGTGCCAGCAGTGAATATCTGGGCGGGAGTGAAAAACTGTTTTTT
. | TRBJ1-2 | TRBV4-2 | TRBD1 | CASRQGRQGGNYGYTF | TGTGCCAGCAGGCAAGGGCGACAGGGTGGGAACTATGGCTACACCTTC